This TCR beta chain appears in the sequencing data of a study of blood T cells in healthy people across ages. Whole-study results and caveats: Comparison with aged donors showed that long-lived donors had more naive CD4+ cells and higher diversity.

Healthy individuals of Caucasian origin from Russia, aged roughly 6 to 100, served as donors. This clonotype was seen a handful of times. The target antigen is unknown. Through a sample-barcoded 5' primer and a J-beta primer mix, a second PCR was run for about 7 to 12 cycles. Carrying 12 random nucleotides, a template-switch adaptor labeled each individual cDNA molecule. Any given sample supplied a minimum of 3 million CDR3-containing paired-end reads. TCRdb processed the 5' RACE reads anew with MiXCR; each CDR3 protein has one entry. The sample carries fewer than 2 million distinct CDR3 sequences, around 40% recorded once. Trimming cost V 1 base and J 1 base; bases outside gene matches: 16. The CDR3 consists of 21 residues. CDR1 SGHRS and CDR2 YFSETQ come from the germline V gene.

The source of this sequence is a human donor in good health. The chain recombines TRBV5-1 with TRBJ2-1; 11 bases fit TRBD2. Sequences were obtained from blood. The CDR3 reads CASSLKGGASGGQTSYNEQFF. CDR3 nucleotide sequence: TGCGCCAGCAGCTTGAAAGGTGGGGCTAGCGGGGGGCAGACTTCCTACAATGAGCAGTTCTTC.